Each of the 32 T cell receptor beta chains below was sequenced from the same sample in a study of Ad26.COV2.S vaccination and SARS-CoV-2 variants. As to treatment: about 20 received Ad26.COV2.S at low or high dose, single or two shots; several received placebo; per-sample allocation not given. Samples came from day 63 after the first vaccine or placebo injection. Generated by immunoSEQ multiplex PCR, the TCRdb table keeps only in-frame clones and is missing some. The data show about 400,000 clones, around 92% seen once. Sequencing was performed on peripheral blood, taken in a trial of Ad26.COV2.S vaccine versus placebo. Receptors originate from a person between 18 and 65 years old who received the Ad26.COV2.S COVID-19 vaccine or a placebo.

This chain links TRBV20-1 with TRBJ1-2; D remains unclear. With 3 bases removed from V and 6 bases from J, the gap between germline ends came to 8 bases. The CDR3 is made up of 11 amino acids. Germline V gene data show CDR1 as DFQATT and CDR2 as SNEGSKA (reference sequence). The CDR3 DNA is TGCAGTGCTAGCAACGGGCATGGCTACACCTTC. Protein: CSASNGHGYTF.

V and J are TRBV7-2 and TRBJ2-7; 14 nucleotides align to TRBD2. Germline-derived CDR1 and CDR2 are SGHTA and FQGNSA. V gave up 5 bases and J gave up 6 bases; unmatched junction bases: 9. There are 16 residues in the CDR3. The CDR3 here is CASSAGLAGGFVEQYF. The CDR3 coding sequence is TGTGCCAGCAGCGCTGGACTAGCGGGGGGCTTCGTCGAGCAGTACTTC. The entire variable domain, with the rest obtained from reference TRBV7-2 and TRBJ2-7, is as follows: GAGVSQSPSNKVTEKGKDVELRCDPISGHTALYWYRQSLGQGLEFLIYFQGNSAPDKSGLPSDRFSAERTGGSVSTLTIQRTQQEDSAVYLCASSAGLAGGFVEQYFGPGTRLTVT.

The CDR3 region has the DNA TGTGCCAGCAGCCTAGGGACAGGGCTCGGCAATCAGCCCCAGCATTTT. Translating gives CASSLGTGLGNQPQHF. This rearrangement joins TRBV7-8 to TRBJ1-5; 9 bases agree with TRBD1. This CDR3 comprises 16 residues. V dropped 5 bases and J dropped 2; count of bases not matched to a gene: 7. Germline assignment: CDR1 SGHVS and CDR2 FQNEAQ.

This chain uses TRBV6-6 with TRBJ2-7; 9 nucleotides line up with TRBD1. This CDR3 comprises 16 residues. V was pared by 1 base and J by 2 bases, with 6 bases of the junction left unmatched. Germline V gene sequence: CDR1 MNHNY, CDR2 SVGAGI (reference sequence). In DNA, the CDR3 is TGTGCCAGCAGTTACTTCCGACAGGGGGGAACCTACGAGCAGTACTTC. As protein: CASSYFRQGGTYEQYF.

There are a few counts of this clone. The rearrangement links TRBV6-5 to TRBJ2-7, with 12 bases lining up with TRBD2. CDR1 is MNHEY and CDR2 is SVGAGI in the germline V gene. The CDR3 is 15 amino acids. Trimming removed 6 bases from V and 0 bases from J; junction bases left unmatched: 3. The CDR3 region has the DNA TGTGCCAGCAGGGCTAGCGGGGGGGACTCCTACGAGCAGTACTTC. This encodes CASRASGGDSYEQYF.

The chain joins TRBV18 to TRBJ2-7; TRBD2 agrees at 14 bases. This CDR3 has 16 residues. CDR1 KGHSH and CDR2 LQKENI come from the germline V gene. The V segment lost 3 bases and the J segment 6 bases; nucleotides outside the gene matches: 7. CDR3 in amino acids: CASSPETSGGAFEQYF. Written as DNA, the CDR3 is TGTGCCAGCTCACCCGAGACTAGCGGGGGGGCATTCGAGCAGTACTTC.

The rearrangement joins TRBV21-1 to TRBJ1-5. TRBV21-1 is a documented pseudogene. The CDR3 loop spans 16 amino acids. CDR3 DNA: TGTGCCAACTCCGGCAGGGAGCAAAGAGGCAATCAGCCCCAGCATTTT. Encoded protein: CANSGREQRGNQPQHF.

The chain has TRBV6-4 and TRBJ2-2; a weak D match, TRBD1 (6 bases). The V gene lost 6 bases and the J gene lost 0 bases, with 23 bases spanning the gap. Germline lookup yields CDR1 MRHNA and CDR2 SNTAGT. This CDR3 spans 19 amino acids. DNA for the CDR3: TGTGCCAGCAGCCCACTCGGAGTAGCTTACAGGGCGAACACCGGGGAGCTGTTTTTT. Amino acids: CASSPLGVAYRANTGELFF.

The genes are TRBV6-5 and TRBJ1-2; TRBD1 matches at 7 bases. CDR3 size: 14 residues. Per germline, CDR1 MNHEY and CDR2 SVGAGI. After removal of 2 bases from V and 4 bases from J, the junction contained 4 bases not matched to a gene. The CDR3 nucleotides are TGTGCCAGCAGTTACAAAGGGACAGTCTATGGCTACACCTTC. It specifies CASSYKGTVYGYTF.

This clone was seen only once. The chain is built from TRBV28 and TRBJ2-7; D call uncertain. This CDR3 region has 13 residues. The germline V and J ends were trimmed by 2 bases and 6 bases, with 11 bases remaining between them. Germline CDR1 is MDHEN and CDR2 is SYDVKM. As DNA, the CDR3 is TGTGCCAGCAGTTTACAAGACCCGGGCGAGCAGTACTTC. Its translation is CASSLQDPGEQYF.

V and J are TRBV7-9 and TRBJ1-1; the D is unclear. V dropped 5 bases and J dropped 3 bases, with 16 bases sitting between them. CDR3 length: 15 amino acids. CDR1 SEHNR and CDR2 FQNEAQ come from the germline V gene (reference sequence). The CDR3 reads CASSPMIPGDTEAFF. CDR3 in DNA: TGTGCCAGCAGCCCCATGATCCCAGGCGACACTGAAGCTTTCTTT.

This sequence joins TRBV7-2 and TRBJ1-1; D is perhaps TRBD1 (5 bases). Germline loops: CDR1 SGHTA, CDR2 FQGNSA. V was clipped by 0 bases and J by 7 bases, with 12 bases between them. This CDR3 region has 14 residues. CDR3 DNA: TGTGCCAGCAGCTTAGCAGGGGCGGATAGTGAAGCTTTCTTT. This translates into CASSLAGADSEAFF.

The chain joins TRBV19 to TRBJ2-5; D unresolved. This CDR3 contains 13 residues. CDR1 LNHDA and CDR2 SQIVND come from the germline V gene (reference sequence). The V end lost 7 bases, the J end lost 5 bases, and 14 bases lay between the germline ends. CDR3 residues: CASTPDSRETQYF. The CDR3, as DNA: TGTGCCAGTACCCCCGACTCACGGGAGACCCAGTACTTC.

The V gene is TRBV12-3 or TRBV12-4, the J gene TRBJ2-2; D is uncertain. The CDR3 runs to 12 residues. The V end was cut by 5 bases, the J end by 7 bases, with 8 bases between. The CDR3 spells CASSPHVGELFF. The CDR3 region has the DNA TGTGCCAGCAGTCCTCATGTCGGGGAGCTGTTTTTT.

This clone was observed a single time. The chain employs TRBV7-2 and TRBJ2-2, with no clear D. CDR1 and CDR2 (germline): SGHTA, FQGNSA. V lost 7 bases to trimming and J lost 8 bases, with 8 bases between them. The CDR3 sequence is 11 residues long. The CDR3 nucleotides are TGTGCCAGCACCTCTTTAGGGGAGCTGTTTTTT. As protein: CASTSLGELFF.

The genes are TRBV4-3 and TRBJ2-7, with D unclear. Germline lookup yields CDR1 LGHNA and CDR2 YSLEER. V lost 0 bases and J lost 5, with 11 bases in between. This CDR3 is 14 amino acids long. CDR3 sequence reads: CASSQDPTSDEQYF. In DNA, the CDR3 is TGCGCCAGCAGCCAAGATCCCACGAGCGACGAGCAGTACTTC.

The chain employs TRBV7-2 and TRBJ2-7; 9 positions agree with TRBD2. With 6 bases clipped from V and 1 base from J, the junction kept 7 bases outside the gene matches. The germline V gene has CDR1 SGHTA and CDR2 FQGNSA. The CDR3 contains 15 residues. CDR3 residues: CASSRLAGPSYEQYF. CDR3 nucleotides: TGTGCCAGCAGTCGTCTAGCGGGGCCTTCCTACGAGCAGTACTTC.

A single count supports this clone. The genes are TRBV7-6 and TRBJ1-5; 8 nucleotides match TRBD1. Trimming cost V 5 bases and J 0 bases; bases outside gene matches: 15. This CDR3 is 19 amino acids long. Looked up from germline, CDR1 is SGHVS and CDR2 is FNYEAQ. The CDR3 loop reads CASSLEPGQAAYSNQPQHF. CDR3 sequence (DNA): TGTGCCAGCAGCCTCGAGCCGGGACAGGCGGCATATAGCAATCAGCCCCAGCATTTT.

The chain joins TRBV9 to TRBJ1-6; TRBD1 aligns across 7 bases. The CDR3 extends over 15 amino acids. J was trimmed by 9 bases and V by 3 bases; bases with no gene match: 9. CDR1 and CDR2 (germline): SGDLS, YYNGEE. This CDR3 reads CASSAQQGSSSPLHF. DNA of the CDR3: TGTGCCAGCAGCGCCCAACAGGGGTCGAGTTCACCCCTCCACTTT.

The chain links TRBV5-6 to TRBJ2-3; D is ambiguous. The CDR3 consists of 13 residues. The germline CDR1 and CDR2 sequences are SGHDT and YYEEEE. Trimming removed 0 bases from V and 4 bases from J, with 6 bases in between. In nucleotides, the CDR3 is TGTGCCAGCAGCTTGGACGATCCAGATACGCAGTATTTT. Translated: CASSLDDPDTQYF.

The V and J genes are TRBV6-5 and TRBJ2-3; D may correspond to TRBD1 or TRBD2 (5 bases each). The CDR3 runs to 13 residues. V lost 6 bases and J 1 base, leaving 8 bases between the germline ends. Per the germline V gene, CDR1 is MNHEY and CDR2 is SVGAGI. CDR3 protein: CASRRDGTDTQYF. The CDR3 DNA sequence: TGTGCCAGCAGGAGGGACGGCACAGATACGCAGTATTTT.

The chain combines TRBV12-3 or TRBV12-4 with TRBJ1-6; 8 bases line up with TRBD1. The CDR3 is 12 residues long. Losses at the gene ends were 10 bases for V and 7 bases for J; bases not matched to a gene: 3. The CDR3 DNA reads as TGTGCCACCCGGACAGGGAATTCACCCCTCCACTTT. Its protein is CATRTGNSPLHF.

The chain joins TRBV9 to TRBJ2-1; unclear D gene. The CDR3 has 14 residues. In germline, CDR1 is SGDLS, CDR2 YYNGEE. The V end was cut by 0 bases, the J end by 7 bases, with 11 bases between. CDR3 amino acids: CASSVEGSLNEQFF. CDR3 sequence (DNA): TGTGCCAGCAGCGTAGAGGGCAGTCTAAATGAGCAGTTCTTC.

This chain connects TRBV11-2 to TRBJ2-5; no clear D. CDR3 length equals 14 residues. Trimming left V 5 bases short and J 5 bases short, with 15 bases between. Per the germline V gene, CDR1 is SGHAT and CDR2 is FQNNGV. The DNA for the CDR3 is TGTGCCAGCAGCCAAGGCCCGGGTTGGGAGACCCAGTACTTC. Translated: CASSQGPGWETQYF.

This rearrangement joins TRBV7-6 to TRBJ1-3, with TRBD1 as a possible D gene (5 bases). The CDR3 has 16 amino acids. Germline CDR1 SGHVS, CDR2 FNYEAQ. Between the trimmed V and J ends, which lost 5 bases and 0 bases, there was a span of 14 bases. Here the CDR3 reads CASSPFVGPSGNTIYF. The CDR3 DNA follows: TGTGCCAGCAGCCCCTTCGTGGGGCCCTCTGGAAACACCATATATTTT.

The gene calls are TRBV30 and TRBJ1-4; tentative D call: TRBD1 (6 bases). The V gene's germline CDR1 is GTSNPN and CDR2 SVGIG (reference sequence). Trimming removed 2 bases at V and 13 bases at J, with 29 bases between. The CDR3 spans 17 residues. This chain's CDR3 is CAWSPQRYRERFILLFF. The CDR3, as DNA: TGTGCCTGGAGTCCTCAGCGATACAGGGAACGCTTTATTCTACTGTTTTTT.

With respect to this clone: Because the CDR3's place on the DNA is in doubt, the DNA is left out and the CDR3 is given as listed by TCRdb. The V and J genes are TRBV6-5 and TRBJ1-3; the DNA was not used to check the table's D call, TRBD1. The CDR3 extends over 8 residues, inclusive of both ends. CDR1 and CDR2 from the germline V gene are MNHEY and SVGAGI. The CDR3 is CVPAGARF.

The chain employs TRBV9 and TRBJ2-7; D is possibly TRBD1 or TRBD2 (5 bases each). The CDR3 runs 14 residues. Trimming left V 1 base short and J 5 bases short, with 13 bases between. Per germline, CDR1 SGDLS and CDR2 YYNGEE. CDR3 amino acids: CASSVRGSGHEQYF. The CDR3, as DNA: TGTGCCAGCAGCGTAAGGGGCAGCGGCCACGAGCAGTACTTC.

The table lists this clone with a few counts. The chain combines TRBV20-1 with TRBJ2-5, with D maybe TRBD1 (5 bases). The germline V gene has CDR1 DFQATT and CDR2 SNEGSKA (reference sequence). This CDR3 spans 10 amino acids. V was cut by 2 bases and J by 7 bases, with 5 bases left in between. The CDR3 is CSARQGTQYF. CDR3 sequence (DNA): TGCAGTGCTAGACAGGGGACCCAGTACTTC.

The chain links TRBV6-6 to TRBJ2-3; TRBD1 agrees at 7 bases. The V segment lost 10 bases and the J segment 4 bases; nucleotides outside the gene matches: 11. The CDR3 is 14 amino acids. Germline values: CDR1 MNHNY, CDR2 SVGAGI (reference sequence). CDR3 in DNA: TGTGCCACCCTGAGAATGAGGGGGCCAGATACGCAGTATTTT. Protein product: CATLRMRGPDTQYF.

CDR3: CASSGRTGNQPQHF. In nucleotides, the CDR3 is TGTGCCAGCAGTGGGCGGACGGGCAATCAGCCCCAGCATTTT. The chain links TRBV6-2 or TRBV6-3 to TRBJ1-5; D is ambiguous. Germline V lookup: CDR1 MNHEY, CDR2 SVGEGT. CDR3 size: 14 residues. The V end was cut by 5 bases, the J end by 2 bases, with 10 bases between.

This rearrangement joins TRBV7-9 to TRBJ2-1, with D unresolved. The germline gives CDR1 SEHNR, CDR2 FQNEAQ (reference sequence). Between the trimmed V and J ends, which lost 1 base and 0 bases, there was a span of 7 bases. The CDR3 runs 15 residues. The CDR3 DNA is TGTGCCAGCAGCTTAGGGGTGAGCTCCTACAATGAGCAGTTCTTC. It translates to CASSLGVSSYNEQFF. Complete variable domain (other parts from reference TRBV7-9 and TRBJ2-1): DTGVSQNPRHKITKRGQNVTFRCDPISEHNRLYWYRQTLGQGPEFLTYFQNEAQLEKSRLLSDRFSAERPKGSFSTLEIQRTEQGDSAMYLCASSLGVSSYNEQFFGPGTRLTVL.